The 11 T cell receptor beta chains in this list originate from one sample, sequenced in a study of blood T cell repertoires in COVID-19. The protocol was immunoSEQ multiplex PCR, while the TCRdb copy is restricted to in-frame clones and leaves out a portion. Here the sample spans about 36,000 clones, 80% to 85% being singletons. The source material was peripheral blood. All receptors derive from a man aged 55 to 70 with COVID-19, enrolled during active disease.

This chain links TRBV30 with TRBJ2-2; 14 bases fit TRBD2. With 3 bases clipped from V and 4 bases from J, the junction kept 10 bases outside the gene matches. Germline values: CDR1 GTSNPN, CDR2 SVGIG (reference sequence). The CDR3 extends over 18 amino acids. CDR3 DNA sequence: TGTGCCTGGAGATTCCGGACTAGCGGGAGGCCGAGCACCGGGGAGCTGTTTTTT. It is translated as CAWRFRTSGRPSTGELFF.

V gene TRBV7-6 combines with J gene TRBJ1-3; D uncertain. CDR1 SGHVS and CDR2 FNYEAQ come from the germline V gene. This CDR3 contains 16 residues. V lost 1 base to trimming and J lost 0 bases, with 10 bases between them. DNA of the CDR3: TGTGCCAGCAGCTTAGGAGGGCCAGGCTCTGGAAACACCATATATTTT. Translation: CASSLGGPGSGNTIYF. The complete variable domain, with remaining parts taken from reference TRBV7-6 and TRBJ1-3, reads GAGVSQSPRYKVTKRGQDVALRCDPISGHVSLYWYRQALGQGPEFLTYFNYEAQQDKSGLPNDRFSAERPEGSISTLTIQRTEQRDSAMYRCASSLGGPGSGNTIYFGEGSWLTVV.

This clone has more than one count but fewer than ten. V gene TRBV19 combines with J gene TRBJ2-7; the D gene is possibly TRBD1 (6 bases). The CDR3 has 14 residues. V lost 5 bases to trimming and J lost 8 bases, with 19 bases between them. From germline, CDR1 is LNHDA and CDR2 SQIVND (reference sequence). The DNA for the CDR3 is TGTGCCAGTAGTGAAGGATCCGGGACATATAAGCAGTACTTC. It codes for CASSEGSGTYKQYF.

The chain combines TRBV3-1 (or the pseudogene TRBV3-2) with TRBJ1-1, with no clear D. CDR3 size: 16 residues. V dropped 0 bases and J dropped 2 bases, with 13 bases sitting between them. Germline CDR1 and CDR2: LGHDT and YNNKEL (reference sequence). The CDR3: CASSQEEQIRNTEAFF. The CDR3 nucleotides read TGTGCCAGCAGCCAAGAAGAACAGATCCGTAACACTGAAGCTTTCTTT.

The chain links TRBV18 to TRBJ2-7; 7 nucleotides match TRBD2. This CDR3 spans 15 amino acids. The V gene's germline CDR1 is KGHSH and CDR2 LQKENI. V dropped 0 bases and J dropped 7; count of bases not matched to a gene: 9. CDR3 region: CASSPPGGRVIEQYF. The DNA of the CDR3 is TGTGCCAGCTCACCACCGGGGGGGAGAGTGATTGAGCAGTACTTC. Using reference TRBV18 and TRBJ2-7 for the parts outside the CDR3, the full variable domain is NAGVMQNPRHLVRRRGQEARLRCSPMKGHSHVYWYRQLPEEGLKFMVYLQKENIIDESGMPKERFSAEFPKEGPSILRIQQVVRGDSAAYFCASSPPGGRVIEQYFGPGTRLTVT.

The V gene is TRBV3-1 (or the pseudogene TRBV3-2), the J gene TRBJ2-7; 8 bases are shared with TRBD1. The CDR3 sequence is 14 residues long. V was pared by 7 bases and J by 3 bases, with 8 bases of the junction left unmatched. Germline CDR1 reads LGHDT; CDR2 reads YNNKEL (reference sequence). CDR3 region: CASTLKGQVYEQYF. Written as DNA, the CDR3 is TGTGCCAGCACCTTAAAGGGACAGGTCTACGAGCAGTACTTC.

This chain connects TRBV27 to TRBJ1-2; 10 nucleotides agree with TRBD1. CDR1 and CDR2 (germline): MNHEY, SMNVEV (reference sequence). The J segment lost 4 bases and the V segment lost 3 bases, leaving 5 bases of the junction unmatched. The CDR3 runs to 15 residues. CDR3 protein: CASSFRTGGPYGYTF. The DNA for the CDR3 is TGTGCCAGCAGTTTCAGGACAGGGGGGCCCTATGGCTACACCTTC.

This chain uses TRBV27 with TRBJ2-7, with D maybe TRBD1 (6 bases). V was pared by 6 bases and J by 2 bases, with 17 bases between. The CDR3 sequence is 15 residues long. CDR1 and CDR2 from the germline V gene are MNHEY and SMNVEV (reference sequence). The CDR3 bases are TGTGCCAGCAGACCCCCTACAGGGAACCCCTACGAGCAGTACTTC. This codes for CASRPPTGNPYEQYF.

This clone was observed a few times. The chain combines TRBV7-2 with TRBJ1-2; the D gene is possibly TRBD1 (5 bases). Deletions cut 5 bases from V and 3 bases from J, with 10 bases between. The CDR3 has 13 residues. Looked up from germline, CDR1 is SGHTA and CDR2 is FQGNSA. This CDR3 is CASSASGYYGYTF. DNA of the CDR3: TGTGCCAGCAGCGCCTCAGGGTACTATGGCTACACCTTC.

This clone was found a few times. The chain combines TRBV10-2 with TRBJ1-2; D ambiguous. This CDR3 contains 13 residues. The V and J ends lost 3 bases and 3 bases respectively, with 8 bases between them. Looked up from germline, CDR1 is WSHSY and CDR2 is SAAADI. CDR3 sequence reads: CASSDKPHYGYTF. The CDR3 coding sequence is TGCGCCAGCAGTGATAAGCCCCACTATGGCTACACCTTC.

This clone is a singleton in its sample. V and J are TRBV9 and TRBJ2-3; D is ambiguous. The V gene's germline CDR1 is SGDLS and CDR2 YYNGEE. This CDR3 has 13 amino acids. Trimming removed 4 bases at V and 4 bases at J, with 10 bases between. This chain's CDR3 is CASSPQVADTQYF. DNA of the CDR3: TGTGCCAGCAGCCCCCAGGTAGCAGATACGCAGTATTTT.